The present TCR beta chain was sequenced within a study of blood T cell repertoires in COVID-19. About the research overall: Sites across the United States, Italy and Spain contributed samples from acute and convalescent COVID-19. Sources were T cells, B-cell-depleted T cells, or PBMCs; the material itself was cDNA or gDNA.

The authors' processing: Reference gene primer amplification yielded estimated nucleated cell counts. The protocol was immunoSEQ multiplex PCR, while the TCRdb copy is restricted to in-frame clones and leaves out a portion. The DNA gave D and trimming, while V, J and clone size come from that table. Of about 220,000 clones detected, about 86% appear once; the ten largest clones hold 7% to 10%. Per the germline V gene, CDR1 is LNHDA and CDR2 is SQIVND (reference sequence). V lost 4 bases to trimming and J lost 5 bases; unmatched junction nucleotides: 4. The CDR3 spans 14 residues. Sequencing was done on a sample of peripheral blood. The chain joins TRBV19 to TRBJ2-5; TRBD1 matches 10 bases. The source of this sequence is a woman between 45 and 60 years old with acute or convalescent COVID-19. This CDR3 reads CASSTRTGGETQYF. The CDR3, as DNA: TGTGCCAGTAGTACCCGGACAGGGGGGGAGACCCAGTACTTC.